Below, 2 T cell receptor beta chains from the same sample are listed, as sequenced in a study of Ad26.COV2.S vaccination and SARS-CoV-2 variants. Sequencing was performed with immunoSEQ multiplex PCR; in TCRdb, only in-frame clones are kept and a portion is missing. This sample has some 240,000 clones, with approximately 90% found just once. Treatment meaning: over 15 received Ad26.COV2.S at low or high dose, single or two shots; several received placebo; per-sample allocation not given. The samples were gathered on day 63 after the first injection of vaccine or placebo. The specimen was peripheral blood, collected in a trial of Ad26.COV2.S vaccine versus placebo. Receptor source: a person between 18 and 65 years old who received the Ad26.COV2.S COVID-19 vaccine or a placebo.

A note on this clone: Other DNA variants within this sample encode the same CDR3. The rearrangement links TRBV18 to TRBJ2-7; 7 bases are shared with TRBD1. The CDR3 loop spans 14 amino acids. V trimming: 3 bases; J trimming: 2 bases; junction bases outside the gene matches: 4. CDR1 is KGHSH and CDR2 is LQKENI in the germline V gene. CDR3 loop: CASSPRQGTYEQYV. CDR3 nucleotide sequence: TGTGCCAGCTCACCCCGACAGGGAACCTACGAGCAGTACGTC.

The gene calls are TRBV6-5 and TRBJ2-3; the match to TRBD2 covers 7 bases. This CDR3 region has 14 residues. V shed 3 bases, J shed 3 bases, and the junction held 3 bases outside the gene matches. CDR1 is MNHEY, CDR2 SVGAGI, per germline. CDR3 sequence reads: CASSYGGETDTQYF. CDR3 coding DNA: TGTGCCAGCAGTTATGGGGGGGAGACAGATACGCAGTATTTT.